A single sample gave rise to the 21 T cell receptor beta chains below, sequenced in a study of shared clonotypes between healthy human individuals. TCRdb's table, derived via immunoSEQ multiplex PCR, lists solely in-frame clones and lacks some. The sample holds roughly 380,000 clones, about 96% seen once. Source material: memory CD8+ T cells sorted from blood. Noted subset: CD45RO+ cells pooled with CCR7-negative TemRA cells. Source of these receptors: a man aged 30 to 39 in good health.

V is TRBV4-2 and J is TRBJ2-5; 8 bases match TRBD2. The CDR3 runs to 17 residues. After removal of 0 bases from V and 5 bases from J, the junction contained 11 bases not matched to a gene. Per germline, CDR1 LGHNA and CDR2 YNFKEQ. CDR3 loop: CASSQEGSGAPGETQYF. In nucleotides, the CDR3 is TGTGCCAGCAGCCAAGAAGGTAGCGGGGCCCCCGGGGAGACCCAGTACTTC.

The DNA for the CDR3 is TGTGCCAGTAGTCCCCTAATAGCGGGAGGGCGGGAGACCCAGTACTTC. The encoded protein is CASSPLIAGGRETQYF. The chain recombines TRBV19 with TRBJ2-5, with 11 bases that match TRBD2. Per germline, CDR1 LNHDA and CDR2 SQIVND (reference sequence). Losses at the gene ends were 5 bases for V and 5 bases for J; bases not matched to a gene: 10. The CDR3 length is 16 residues.

CDR3 bases: TGTGCAAGTCGCGGCACAGGTGCCCACACAGATACGCAGTATTTT. Translating gives CASRGTGAHTDTQYF. The gene calls are TRBV12-2 and TRBJ2-3; the DNA was not compared with TRBD1, the D call given in the table. TRBV12-2 is reported as a pseudogene. This CDR3 spans 15 amino acids.

This clone was counted a few times. This chain uses TRBV10-1 with TRBJ2-7; D is undetermined. CDR3 length: 10 amino acids. Germline loops: CDR1 WNHNN, CDR2 SYGVQD (reference sequence). Between the trimmed V and J ends, which lost 6 bases and 0 bases, there was a span of 0 bases. CDR3 sequence: CASSSYEQYF. CDR3 DNA sequence: TGCGCCAGCAGCTCCTACGAGCAGTACTTC.

V is TRBV19 and J is TRBJ2-3, with 8 bases that match TRBD2. Germline V gene sequence: CDR1 LNHDA, CDR2 SQIVND (reference sequence). This CDR3 is 19 amino acids long. After removal of 6 bases from V and 3 bases from J, the junction contained 20 bases not matched to a gene. The CDR3, as DNA: TGTGCCAGTAGCAAACGAATCATCTTACTAGCGGAGGGGACAGATACGCAGTATTTT. Amino acids: CASSKRIILLAEGTDTQYF.

The genes are TRBV11-2 and TRBJ2-7; weak D call: TRBD1 (8 bases). Trimming left V 2 bases short and J 6 bases short, with 11 bases between. The CDR3 spans 13 residues. Germline CDR1 reads SGHAT; CDR2 reads FQNNGV. This CDR3 is CASSLHRGGEQYF. CDR3 DNA sequence: TGTGCCAGCAGCTTACACAGGGGGGGCGAGCAGTACTTC.

The V gene is TRBV28, the J gene TRBJ1-1, with 7 bases that match TRBD1. J gave up 0 bases and V 3 bases, and 4 bases lay outside the gene matches. Germline V gene lookup returns CDR1 MDHEN and CDR2 SYDVKM. The CDR3 length is 15 residues. The DNA for the CDR3 is TGTGCCAGCAGTTTCGAGGGGGCCATGAACACTGAAGCTTTCTTT. Protein product: CASSFEGAMNTEAFF. The full variable domain, in which reference TRBV28 and TRBJ1-1 provide the parts outside the CDR3, is DVKVTQSSRYLVKRTGEKVFLECVQDMDHENMFWYRQDPGLGLRLIYFSYDVKMKEKGDIPEGYSVSREKKERFSLILESASTNQTSMYLCASSFEGAMNTEAFFGQGTRLTVV.

The rearrangement joins TRBV30 to TRBJ2-7; 9 bases agree with TRBD2. Germline V gene data show CDR1 as GTSNPN and CDR2 as SVGIG (reference sequence). The V segment lost 0 bases and the J segment 5 bases; nucleotides outside the gene matches: 5. The CDR3 extends over 14 amino acids. The CDR3 is CAWSVGGRAHEQYF. The CDR3 region has the DNA TGTGCCTGGAGTGTGGGCGGGAGGGCCCACGAGCAGTACTTC.

The rearrangement joins TRBV13 to TRBJ2-5, with a possible D match to TRBD2 (5 bases). CDR3 length equals 16 residues. Per germline, CDR1 PRHDT and CDR2 FYEKMQ (reference sequence). V lost 4 bases, J lost 4 bases, and 19 bases lay in between. The DNA for the CDR3 is TGTGCCAGCAGCTCGAGGGCTAGGTCCGGAGCAGAGACCCAGTACTTC. It translates to CASSSRARSGAETQYF.

V and J are TRBV28 and TRBJ2-7; 8 bases align to TRBD2. The length of the CDR3 is 14 residues. Germline CDR1 reads MDHEN; CDR2 reads SYDVKM. V trimming: 4 bases; J trimming: 4 bases; junction bases outside the gene matches: 6. The CDR3 DNA sequence: TGTGCCAGCAGTTCGGGCGGGAGGCTTTACGAGCAGTACTTC. Amino acid sequence: CASSSGGRLYEQYF.

The rearrangement links TRBV5-6 to TRBJ1-5, with D perhaps matching TRBD1 (5 bases). Per germline, CDR1 SGHDT and CDR2 YYEEEE. The ends were cut back, 4 bases at V and 4 bases at J, with 12 bases in the middle. The CDR3 sequence is 14 residues long. CDR3 sequence: CASSPVGGNQPQHF. CDR3 DNA: TGTGCCAGCAGCCCGGTGGGGGGGAATCAGCCCCAGCATTTT.

The chain uses TRBV4-2 and TRBJ2-7; a possible D gene is TRBD1 (5 bases). The ends were cut back, 3 bases at V and 0 bases at J, with 18 bases in the middle. Germline-derived CDR1 and CDR2 are LGHNA and YNFKEQ. This CDR3 is 17 amino acids long. The CDR3 DNA reads as TGTGCCAGCAGCCAGCCGATGACAGCCACGTACTCCTACGAGCAGTACTTC. This encodes CASSQPMTATYSYEQYF.

A word on this clone: This sample includes further DNA sequences coding for the same CDR3. The chain joins TRBV28 to TRBJ2-7; D might be TRBD1 (6 bases). This CDR3 spans 13 amino acids. Germline lookup yields CDR1 MDHEN and CDR2 SYDVKM. Trimming shortened V by 3 bases and J by 2 bases, and 8 bases separated the two germline ends. CDR3 sequence: CASSLGQTYEQYF. DNA of the CDR3: TGTGCCAGCAGTTTGGGACAAACCTACGAGCAGTACTTC.

CDR3 in amino acids: CASGTGWNEQFF. In DNA form, the CDR3 reads TGTGCCTCCGGGACAGGTTGGAATGAGCAGTTCTTC. This chain links TRBV30 with TRBJ2-1, with 8 bases aligning to TRBD1. The CDR3 contains 12 residues. Germline trimming cut 7 bases from V and 7 bases from J; bases unmatched to any gene: 6. The germline V gene encodes CDR1 GTSNPN and CDR2 SVGIG (reference sequence).

The chain uses TRBV4-1 and TRBJ2-1, with TRBD2 matching over 9 bases. CDR1 and CDR2 (germline): MGHRA, YSYEKL. Trimming cost V 2 bases and J 0 bases; bases outside gene matches: 8. The length of the CDR3 is 18 residues. CDR3 sequence (DNA): TGCGCCAGCAGCCAACAGACTAGCGGATACAGCTCCTACAATGAGCAGTTCTTC. As protein: CASSQQTSGYSSYNEQFF.

The V and J genes are TRBV7-3 and TRBJ2-3; maybe TRBD1 (6 bases). V was cut by 1 base and J by 4 bases, with 12 bases left in between. Germline assignment: CDR1 SGHTA and CDR2 FQGTGA. The CDR3 is 15 residues long. The CDR3 loop is CASSLMRGSSDTQYF. CDR3 nucleotide sequence: TGTGCCAGCAGCTTAATGAGGGGGAGCTCAGATACGCAGTATTTT.

The V call is TRBV5-6, the J call TRBJ2-1; D may be TRBD2 (5 bases). V was cut by 0 bases and J by 4 bases, with 5 bases left in between. Per the germline V gene, CDR1 is SGHDT and CDR2 is YYEEEE. The CDR3 loop spans 13 amino acids. CDR3 DNA sequence: TGTGCCAGCAGCTTGGGACTATACAATGAGCAGTTCTTC. It specifies CASSLGLYNEQFF.

The chain uses TRBV7-9 and TRBJ2-7; 7 nucleotides match TRBD1. J gave up 1 base and V 5 bases, and 5 bases lay outside the gene matches. Germline CDR1 reads SEHNR; CDR2 reads FQNEAQ (reference sequence). The CDR3 extends over 14 amino acids. The CDR3 sequence: CASSPVQGSYEQYF. The CDR3 DNA is TGTGCCAGCAGCCCGGTACAGGGGTCCTACGAGCAGTACTTC.

V gene TRBV5-4 combines with J gene TRBJ2-1, with TRBD2 matching 10 bases. CDR1 SGHNT and CDR2 YYREEE come from the germline V gene (reference sequence). This CDR3 comprises 15 residues. V shed 2 bases and J 9 bases; nucleotides not matched to a gene: 8. This CDR3 is CASSLIAGGVSEQFF. CDR3 sequence (DNA): TGTGCCAGCAGCTTAATAGCGGGAGGTGTGAGTGAGCAGTTCTTC.

This CDR3 reads CASEGTSRYNEQFF. CDR3 nucleotides: TGTGCCAGCGAAGGGACTTCCCGCTACAATGAGCAGTTCTTC. This chain connects TRBV28 to TRBJ2-1; weak D call: TRBD2 (6 bases). The V gene lost 8 bases and the J gene lost 3 bases, with 14 bases spanning the gap. The CDR3 has 14 residues. Germline values: CDR1 MDHEN, CDR2 SYDVKM.

The chain uses TRBV18 and TRBJ1-2, with 7 bases matching TRBD1. The CDR3 has 15 amino acids. Germline CDR1 KGHSH, CDR2 LQKENI. The V segment lost 3 bases and the J segment 3 bases; nucleotides outside the gene matches: 7. The CDR3 nucleotides read TGTGCCAGCTCACCCTTAACCGGGACAGACTATGGCTACACCTTC. As protein: CASSPLTGTDYGYTF.